This TCR beta chain was observed in a study of T cell responses to AZD1222 COVID-19 vaccine. Study results and limitations: Unmutated regions of variants are reportedly targeted by nearly half of spike-specific TCRs. Without day 14 samples, only post-peak T cell repertoires were studied. Mostly white British, mostly female donors; authors suggested clonal diversity may be underestimated.

As concerns this clone: No antigen is known for it.

This CDR3 is built from 19 residues. This table comes from immunoSEQ multiplex PCR, and its TCRdb copy is limited to in-frame clones, with some not included. The sample lists roughly 80,000 clones; around four fifths were seen once. The sample in question was peripheral blood, obtained on day 0 of AZD1222 vaccination. The clonotype originates from an adult in good health. The chain employs TRBV21-1 and TRBJ2-2; no check of the table's D call, TRBD1, against the DNA was made. TRBV21-1 is recorded as a pseudogene. The CDR3 DNA reads as TGTGCCAGCAGCAAAGCGGACAGGGGAAACCTCAAGAACACCGGGGAGCTGTTTTTT. Amino acids: CASSKADRGNLKNTGELFF.